The TCR beta chain under discussion was sequenced for a study of blood T cell repertoires in COVID-19. For the study at large: Samples representing acute and convalescent COVID-19 were sourced from the United States, Italy and Spain. Sources were T cells, B-cell-depleted T cells, or PBMCs; the material itself was cDNA or gDNA.

The V end lost 1 base, the J end lost 3 bases, and 10 bases lay between the germline ends. The length of the CDR3 is 15 residues. CDR1 and CDR2 (germline): SGHTA, FQGNSA. Original methodology: Reference gene primer amplification yielded estimated nucleated cell counts. Repertoires were generated with immunoSEQ multiplex PCR, while TCRdb's copy carries only in-frame clones and drops some. V, J and clone size were drawn from that table, and D and trimming were deduced from the DNA. The table records more than 120,000 clones, approximately 89% of them present only once. The chain has TRBV7-2 and TRBJ2-1, with D possibly being TRBD2 (5 bases). The TCR originated in a human donor in a cohort sampled during active COVID-19. Sequencing was performed on peripheral blood. The CDR3 loop reads CASSLGLANYNEQFF. DNA of the CDR3: TGTGCCAGCAGCTTAGGATTAGCGAACTACAATGAGCAGTTCTTC.